This T cell receptor (beta chain) stems from a study of blood T cell repertoires in COVID-19. Study as a whole: The United States, Italy and Spain provided the acute and convalescent COVID-19 samples. T cells, B-cell-depleted T cells, or PBMCs provided the cDNA or gDNA that served as material.

In the source study's methods: Amplified reference gene primers provided the basis for estimating nucleated cell counts. Using immunoSEQ multiplex PCR, the repertoire was profiled, and TCRdb retains in-frame clones only, with some absent. That table supplies the V and J calls and clone size; D and trimming were determined from the DNA. The repertoire holds approximately 190,000 clones, with around 80% as singletons. CDR3 length: 16 amino acids. From germline, CDR1 is MGHRA and CDR2 YSYEKL. Trimming took off 4 bases at V and 0 bases at J, with 14 bases between the two ends. Specimen: peripheral blood. The TCR comes from a human donor in a cohort sampled during active COVID-19. This rearrangement joins TRBV4-1 to TRBJ2-3, with unresolved D. CDR3 loop: CASSPWATPSTDTQYF. For the CDR3, the DNA is TGCGCCAGCAGCCCCTGGGCCACTCCTAGCACAGATACGCAGTATTTT.